This T cell receptor (beta chain) is from a study of T cells after yellow fever vaccination. Study outcomes and limitations: A weaker secondary response peaked on day 5, the primary on day 15.

This clonotype was seen many times. Its antigen is not identified. J gave up 2 bases and V 3 bases, and 6 bases lay outside the gene matches. The germline V gene encodes CDR1 MNHEY and CDR2 SMNVEV (reference sequence). This CDR3 contains 15 residues. From the 5' RACE reads, TCRdb called clonotypes with MiXCR, one entry per CDR3 protein. The repertoire includes a few hundred thousand distinct CDR3 sequences, 6.2% of them detected once, and 15% sits in the top ten. This specimen consisted of PBMCs, obtained 5 days after the yellow fever booster vaccination. The source is a man aged 25-40 years who received the YFV17D yellow fever vaccine. The chain couples TRBV27 to TRBJ1-1, with TRBD1 matching over 7 bases. Here the CDR3 DNA reads TGTGCCAGCAGTTTGAGGGTAGGGGGCAACACTGAAGCTTTCTTT. The encoded protein is CASSLRVGGNTEAFF.